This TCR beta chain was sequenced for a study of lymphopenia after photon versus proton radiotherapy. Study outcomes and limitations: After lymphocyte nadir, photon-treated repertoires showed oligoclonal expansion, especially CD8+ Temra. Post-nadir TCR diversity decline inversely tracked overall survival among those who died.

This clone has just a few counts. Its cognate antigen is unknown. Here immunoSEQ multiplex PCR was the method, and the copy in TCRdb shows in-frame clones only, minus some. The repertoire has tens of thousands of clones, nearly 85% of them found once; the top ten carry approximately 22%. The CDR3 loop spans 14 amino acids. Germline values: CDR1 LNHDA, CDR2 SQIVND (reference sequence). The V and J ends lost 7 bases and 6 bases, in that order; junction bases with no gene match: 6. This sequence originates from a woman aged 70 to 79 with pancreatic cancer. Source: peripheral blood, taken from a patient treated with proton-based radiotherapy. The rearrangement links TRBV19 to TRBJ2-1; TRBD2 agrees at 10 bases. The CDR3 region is CASMKREGPNEQFF. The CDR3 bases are TGTGCCAGTATGAAGCGGGAGGGCCCCAATGAGCAGTTCTTC.